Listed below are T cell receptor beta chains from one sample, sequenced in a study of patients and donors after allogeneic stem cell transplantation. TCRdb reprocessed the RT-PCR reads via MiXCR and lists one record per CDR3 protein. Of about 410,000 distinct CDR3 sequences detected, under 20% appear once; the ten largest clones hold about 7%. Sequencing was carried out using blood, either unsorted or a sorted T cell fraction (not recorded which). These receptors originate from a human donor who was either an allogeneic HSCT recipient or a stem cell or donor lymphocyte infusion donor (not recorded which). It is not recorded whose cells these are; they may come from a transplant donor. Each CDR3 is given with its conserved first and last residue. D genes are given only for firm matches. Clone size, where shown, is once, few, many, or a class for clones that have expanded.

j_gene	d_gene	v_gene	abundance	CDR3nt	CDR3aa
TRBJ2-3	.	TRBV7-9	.	TGTGCCAGCAGCTTAAAAGGGTACCGAGAACAAGGAGATACGCAGTTTTTT	CASSLKGYREQGDTQFF
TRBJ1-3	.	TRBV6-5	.	TGTGCCAGCATACAAGGAAACACCATATATTTT	CASIQGNTIYF
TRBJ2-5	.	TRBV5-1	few	TGCGCCAGCAGCTTTCGGGCAGGTGGGTCAGAGACCCAGTACTTC	CASSFRAGGSETQYF
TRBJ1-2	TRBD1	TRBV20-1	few	TGCAGTGTACCGGGACAGGAGAACTATGGCTACACCTTC	CSVPGQENYGYTF
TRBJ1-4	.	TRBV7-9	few	TGTGCCAGCAGCTCCGCGGGGGGCGGCGAAAAACTGTTTTTT	CASSSAGGGEKLFF
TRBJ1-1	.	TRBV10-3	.	TGTGCCATTTCCCCGGGACCCTCGGAGAGAGGGAACACTGAAGCTTTCTTT	CAISPGPSERGNTEAFF
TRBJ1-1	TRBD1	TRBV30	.	TGTGCCTGGAGACCAGGGACAGTGAACACTGAAGCTTTCTTT	CAWRPGTVNTEAFF
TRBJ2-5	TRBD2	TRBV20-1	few	TGCAGTGCTCCGAGCGGGATAGGGTTGGGAGAGACCCAGTACTTC	CSAPSGIGLGETQYF
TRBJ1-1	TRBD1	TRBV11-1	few	TGTGCCAGCAGCTCCCAGGGGGCGTGGAACACTGAAGCTTTCTTT	CASSSQGAWNTEAFF
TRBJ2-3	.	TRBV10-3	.	TGTGCCATCAGCCATATTGGGGCAGATACGCAGTATTTT	CAISHIGADTQYF
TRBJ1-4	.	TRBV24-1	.	TGTGCCACCAGTGCCGCCCAGGGACTACCAGGAACTAATGAAAAACTGTTTTTT	CATSAAQGLPGTNEKLFF
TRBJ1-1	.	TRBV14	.	TGTGCCAGCAGCGGCCGGGGGCTGAACACTGAAGCTTTCTTT	CASSGRGLNTEAFF
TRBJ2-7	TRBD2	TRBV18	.	TGTGCCAGCTCACCGACTAGCGGGGGAGGCGAGCAGTACTTC	CASSPTSGGGEQYF
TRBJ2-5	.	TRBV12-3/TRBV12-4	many	TGTGCCAGCAGATCTACCGGCCGAGAGACCCAGTACTTC	CASRSTGRETQYF
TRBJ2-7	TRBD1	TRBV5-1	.	TGCGCCAGCAGCTTGGGGGACAGTCCCTACGAGCAGTACTTC	CASSLGDSPYEQYF
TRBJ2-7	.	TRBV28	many	TGTGCCAGCCAGACTGCATACTACGAGCAGTACTTC	CASQTAYYEQYF
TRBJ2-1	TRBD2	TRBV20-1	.	TGCAGTGCTAGAGTAGCGGGAGACTTGAATGAGCAGTTCTTC	CSARVAGDLNEQFF
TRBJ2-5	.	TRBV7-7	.	TGTGCTAGCAGCCATGGTGAGGGGACAGAGACCCAGTACTTC	CASSHGEGTETQYF
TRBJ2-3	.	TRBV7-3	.	TGTGCCAGCAGCTTAGGGTCACGGGATACGCAGTATTTT	CASSLGSRDTQYF
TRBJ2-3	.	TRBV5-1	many	TGCGCCAGCAGCTCAAGCATCAGCACAGATACGCAGTATTTT	CASSSSISTDTQYF
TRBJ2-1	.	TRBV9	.	TGTGCCAGCAGCGTACAGGGAGGGGGTGGCAATGAGCAGTTCTTC	CASSVQGGGGNEQFF
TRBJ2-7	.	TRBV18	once	TGTGCCGGCTCACCGCCTGGGTACGAGCAGTACTTC	CAGSPPGYEQYF
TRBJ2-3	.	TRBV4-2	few	TGTGCCAGCAGCCGTATAACTAGTTCTAGCACAGATACGCAGTATTTT	CASSRITSSSTDTQYF
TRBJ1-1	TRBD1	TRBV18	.	TGTGCCAGCTCACCAACCACCGGGACAGGGGGCACTGAAGCTTTCTTT	CASSPTTGTGGTEAFF
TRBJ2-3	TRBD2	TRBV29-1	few	TGCAGCGCGGGACTAGCGGGCCCAGATACGCAGTATTTT	CSAGLAGPDTQYF
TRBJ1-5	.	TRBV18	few	TGTGCCAGCTCACCTCTGACGGGGCAGGCGCCCCAGCATTTT	CASSPLTGQAPQHF
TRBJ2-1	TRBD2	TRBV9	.	TGTGCCAGCGGTGCGGGGGGGCGGACTAGCGGATACAATGAGCAGTTCTTC	CASGAGGRTSGYNEQFF
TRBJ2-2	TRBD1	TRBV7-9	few	TGTGCCAGCAGCTTGTCGGACAGGGAGGCCGGGGAGCTGTTTTTT	CASSLSDREAGELFF
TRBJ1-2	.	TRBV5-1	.	TGCGCCAGCAGCCCGTCTACTTCCGACGGCAATGGCTACACCTTC	CASSPSTSDGNGYTF
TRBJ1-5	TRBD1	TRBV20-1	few	TGCAGTGCTAGAGAAATAGGCCAGGGGGAGAAGCCCCAGCATTTT	CSAREIGQGEKPQHF
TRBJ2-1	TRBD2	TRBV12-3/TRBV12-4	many	TGTGCCAGCAGTCACTCTAGCGGGGTGAAATACAATGAGCAGTTCTTC	CASSHSSGVKYNEQFF
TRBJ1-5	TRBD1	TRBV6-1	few	TGTGCCAGCAGTAGACAGGGATATAGCAATCAGCCCCAGCATTTT	CASSRQGYSNQPQHF
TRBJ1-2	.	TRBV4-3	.	TGCGCCAGCAGCCAAGATTTAGGGAACCTGCTGGGCTACACCTTC	CASSQDLGNLLGYTF
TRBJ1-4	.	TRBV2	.	TGTGCCAGCAGTGAGGAGGGGTCAACAAATAAACTGTTTTTT	CASSEEGSTNKLFF
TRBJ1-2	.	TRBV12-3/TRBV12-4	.	TGTGCCAGCAGTTTAGATTCCACAGGGTTTTATGGCTACACCTTC	CASSLDSTGFYGYTF
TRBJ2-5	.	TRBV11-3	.	TGTGCCAGCAGCCAGCGGACAGGGAGGGGGGAGACCCAGTACTTC	CASSQRTGRGETQYF
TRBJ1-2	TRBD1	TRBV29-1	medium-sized	TGCAGCACCTGGACAGGGGGTAACTATGGCTACACCTTC	CSTWTGGNYGYTF
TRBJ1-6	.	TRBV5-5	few	TGTGCCAGCAGCTTCAGGGTTGGCAATTCACCCCTCCACTTT	CASSFRVGNSPLHF
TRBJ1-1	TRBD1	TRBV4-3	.	TGCGCCAGCAGCCAGGGGACAGGGAGGACGGACACTGAAGCTTTCTTT	CASSQGTGRTDTEAFF
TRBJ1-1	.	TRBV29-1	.	TGCAGCTCGGGCTTGGGGCTTCACACTGAAGCTTTCTTT	CSSGLGLHTEAFF
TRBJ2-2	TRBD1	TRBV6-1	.	TGTGCCAGCAGCCACAGGGGTTTAGCCGGGGAGCTGTTTTTT	CASSHRGLAGELFF
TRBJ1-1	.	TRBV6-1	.	TGTGCCAGCAGGGTTTTGGGCGGAGGGGACACTGAAGCTTTCTTT	CASRVLGGGDTEAFF
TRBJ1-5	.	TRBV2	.	TGTGCCAGCAGTGAAGCGCTCTCCCGGGGGACGGTTCAGCCCCAGCATTTT	CASSEALSRGTVQPQHF
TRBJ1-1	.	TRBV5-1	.	TGCGCCAGCAGCTTCGGACGGACACCAACTGAAGCTTTCTTT	CASSFGRTPTEAFF
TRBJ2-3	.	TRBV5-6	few	TGTGCCAGCAGCCCTGGACTAACTAGCACAGATACGCAGTATTTT	CASSPGLTSTDTQYF
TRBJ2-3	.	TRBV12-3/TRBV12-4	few	TGTGCCAGCAGCCTCACAGGGCCGGATACGCAGTATTTT	CASSLTGPDTQYF
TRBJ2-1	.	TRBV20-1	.	TGCAGTGCTAGAGCTCCGGGACTCCTACTCAATGAGCAGTTCTTC	CSARAPGLLLNEQFF
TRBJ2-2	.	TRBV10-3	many	TGTGCCATCAGTGAGATAGCGCCTCAGAACACCGGGGAGCTGTTTTTT	CAISEIAPQNTGELFF
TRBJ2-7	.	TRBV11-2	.	TGTGCCAGCAGCTCCACTCGAAAGGGCTCCTACGAGCAGTACTTC	CASSSTRKGSYEQYF
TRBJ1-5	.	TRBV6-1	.	TGTGCCAGCAGCAGGTTGGATAGCAATCAGCCCCAGCATTTT	CASSRLDSNQPQHF
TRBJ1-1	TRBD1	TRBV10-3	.	TGTGCCATCACTACCGCCGGGACAGGTGAAGCTTTCTTT	CAITTAGTGEAFF
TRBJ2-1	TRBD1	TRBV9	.	TGTGCCAGCAGCGTAGGTGGGACAGGGGCCTACAATGAGCAGTTCTTC	CASSVGGTGAYNEQFF
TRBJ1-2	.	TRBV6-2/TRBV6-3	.	TGTGCCAGCAGCCTACAGGCGGGGGCAGATGGCTACACCTTC	CASSLQAGADGYTF
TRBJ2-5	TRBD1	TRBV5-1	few	TGCGCCAGCAGCTTTCCAGGGGGCGAAGAGACCCAGTACTTC	CASSFPGGEETQYF
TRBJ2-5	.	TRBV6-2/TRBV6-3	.	TGTGCCAGCAGTTCCCCGGGACTTCCCCTGGAGACCCAGTACTTC	CASSSPGLPLETQYF